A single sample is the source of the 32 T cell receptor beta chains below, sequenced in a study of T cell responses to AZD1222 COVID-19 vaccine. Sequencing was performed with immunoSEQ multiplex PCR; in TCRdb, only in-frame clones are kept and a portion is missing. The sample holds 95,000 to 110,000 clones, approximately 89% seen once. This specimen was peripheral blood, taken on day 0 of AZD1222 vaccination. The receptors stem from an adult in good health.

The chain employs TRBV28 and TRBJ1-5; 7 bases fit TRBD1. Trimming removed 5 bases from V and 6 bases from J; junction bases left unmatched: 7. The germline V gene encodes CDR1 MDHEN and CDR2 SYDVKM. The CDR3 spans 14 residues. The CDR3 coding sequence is TGTGCCAGCAGTCCCAGACAGGGTCCTCAGCCCCAGCATTTT. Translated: CASSPRQGPQPQHF.

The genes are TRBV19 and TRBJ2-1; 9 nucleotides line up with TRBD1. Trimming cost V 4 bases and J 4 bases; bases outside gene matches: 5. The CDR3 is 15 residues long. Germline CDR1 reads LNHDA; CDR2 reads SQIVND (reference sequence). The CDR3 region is CASSTDRGIYNEQFF. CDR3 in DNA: TGTGCCAGTAGTACCGACAGGGGGATTTACAATGAGCAGTTCTTC.

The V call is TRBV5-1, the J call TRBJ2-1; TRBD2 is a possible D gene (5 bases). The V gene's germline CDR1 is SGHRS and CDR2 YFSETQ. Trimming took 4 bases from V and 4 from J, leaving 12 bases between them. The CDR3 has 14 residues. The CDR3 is CASSPERRYNEQFF. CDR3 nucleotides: TGCGCCAGCAGCCCTGAGCGGCGTTACAATGAGCAGTTCTTC.

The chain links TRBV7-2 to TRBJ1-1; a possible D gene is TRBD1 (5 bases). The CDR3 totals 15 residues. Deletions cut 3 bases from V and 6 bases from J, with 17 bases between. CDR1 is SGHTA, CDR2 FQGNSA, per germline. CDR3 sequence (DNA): TGTGCCAGCAGCTTGACGGGTCTCCCGGGGGCTGAAGCTTTCTTT. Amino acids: CASSLTGLPGAEAFF. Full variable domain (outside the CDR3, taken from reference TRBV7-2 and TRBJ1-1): GAGVSQSPSNKVTEKGKDVELRCDPISGHTALYWYRQSLGQGLEFLIYFQGNSAPDKSGLPSDRFSAERTGGSVSTLTIQRTQQEDSAVYLCASSLTGLPGAEAFFGQGTRLTVV.

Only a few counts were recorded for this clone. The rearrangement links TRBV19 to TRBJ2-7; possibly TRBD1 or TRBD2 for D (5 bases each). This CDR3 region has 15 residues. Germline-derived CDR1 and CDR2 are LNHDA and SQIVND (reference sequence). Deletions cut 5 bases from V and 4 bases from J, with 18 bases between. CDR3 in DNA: TGTGCCAGTAGTGATACCGGGACGGGACCATACGAGCAGTACTTC. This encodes CASSDTGTGPYEQYF.

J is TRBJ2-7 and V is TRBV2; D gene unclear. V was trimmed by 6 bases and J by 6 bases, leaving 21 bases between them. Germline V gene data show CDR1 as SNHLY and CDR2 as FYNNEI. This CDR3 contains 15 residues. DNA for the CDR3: TGTGCCAGCAGGTTTGTTGAAGAAGTGTCACCCGAGCAGTACTTC. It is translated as CASRFVEEVSPEQYF.

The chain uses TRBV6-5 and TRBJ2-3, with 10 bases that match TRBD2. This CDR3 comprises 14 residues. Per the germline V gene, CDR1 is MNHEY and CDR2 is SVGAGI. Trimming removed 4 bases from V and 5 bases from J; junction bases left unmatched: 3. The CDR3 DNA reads TGTGCCAGCAGTTTTCTAGCGGGAGTAGATACGCAGTATTTT. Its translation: CASSFLAGVDTQYF.

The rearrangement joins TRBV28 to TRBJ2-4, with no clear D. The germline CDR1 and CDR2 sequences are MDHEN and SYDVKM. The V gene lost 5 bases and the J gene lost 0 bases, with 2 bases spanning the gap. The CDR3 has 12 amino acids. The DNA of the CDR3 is TGTGCCAGCAGTCTAGCCAAAAACATTCAGTACTTC. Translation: CASSLAKNIQYF.

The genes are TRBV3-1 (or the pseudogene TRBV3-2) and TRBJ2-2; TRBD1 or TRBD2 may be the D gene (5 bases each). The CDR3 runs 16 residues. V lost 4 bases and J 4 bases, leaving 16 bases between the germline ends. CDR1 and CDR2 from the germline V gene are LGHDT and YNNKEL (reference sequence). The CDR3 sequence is CASSPPGSLGTGELFF. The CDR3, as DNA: TGTGCCAGCAGCCCCCCAGGGAGTCTCGGCACCGGGGAGCTGTTTTTT.

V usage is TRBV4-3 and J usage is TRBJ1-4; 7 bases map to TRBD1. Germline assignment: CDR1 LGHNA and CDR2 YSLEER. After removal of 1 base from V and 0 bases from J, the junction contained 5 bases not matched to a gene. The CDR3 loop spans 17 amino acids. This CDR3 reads CASSQGQTGATNEKLFF. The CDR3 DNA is TGCGCCAGCAGCCAAGGGCAAACAGGGGCAACTAATGAAAAACTGTTTTTT.

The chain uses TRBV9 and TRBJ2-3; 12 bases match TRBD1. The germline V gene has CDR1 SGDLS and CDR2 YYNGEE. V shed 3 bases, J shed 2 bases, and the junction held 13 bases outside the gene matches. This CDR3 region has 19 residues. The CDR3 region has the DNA TGTGCCAGCAGCGGCCCGGGACAGGGGGCGCTAGGGTCCACAGATACGCAGTATTTT. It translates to CASSGPGQGALGSTDTQYF.

The CDR3 is CASSVGPEQYF. CDR3 sequence (DNA): TGTGCCAGCAGCGTAGGGCCTGAGCAGTACTTC. The chain joins TRBV9 to TRBJ2-7; unclear D gene. This CDR3 region has 11 residues. V lost 0 bases and J 7 bases, leaving 5 bases between the germline ends. Germline loops: CDR1 SGDLS, CDR2 YYNGEE.

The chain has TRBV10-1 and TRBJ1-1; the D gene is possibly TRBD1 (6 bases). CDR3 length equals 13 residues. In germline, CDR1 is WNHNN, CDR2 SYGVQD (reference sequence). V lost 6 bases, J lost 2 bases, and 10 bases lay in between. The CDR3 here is CASRRDKNTEAFF. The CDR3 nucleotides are TGCGCCAGCAGACGGGACAAAAACACTGAAGCTTTCTTT.

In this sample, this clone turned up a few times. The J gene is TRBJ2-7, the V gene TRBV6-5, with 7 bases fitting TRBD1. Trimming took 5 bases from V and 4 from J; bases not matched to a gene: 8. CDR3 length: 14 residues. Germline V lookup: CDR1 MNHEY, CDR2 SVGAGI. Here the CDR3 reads CASSLGQASYEQYF. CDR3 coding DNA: TGTGCCAGCAGTCTTGGACAGGCGAGTTACGAGCAGTACTTC.

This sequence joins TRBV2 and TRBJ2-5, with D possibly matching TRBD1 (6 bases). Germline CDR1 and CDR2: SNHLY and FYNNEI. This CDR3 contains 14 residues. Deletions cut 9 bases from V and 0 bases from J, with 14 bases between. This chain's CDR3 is CASFATGYQETQYF. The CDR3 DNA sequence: TGTGCCAGTTTCGCCACAGGGTACCAAGAGACCCAGTACTTC.

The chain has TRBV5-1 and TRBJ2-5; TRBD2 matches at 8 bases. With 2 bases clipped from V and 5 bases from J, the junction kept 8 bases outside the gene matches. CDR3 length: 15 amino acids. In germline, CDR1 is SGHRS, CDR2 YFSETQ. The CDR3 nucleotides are TGCGCCAGCAGCTTTTCCGCGGGAGGTTTGGAGACCCAGTACTTC. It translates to CASSFSAGGLETQYF. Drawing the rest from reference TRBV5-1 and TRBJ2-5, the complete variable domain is KAGVTQTPRYLIKTRGQQVTLSCSPISGHRSVSWYQQTPGQGLQFLFEYFSETQRNKGNFPGRFSGRQFSNSRSEMNVSTLELGDSALYLCASSFSAGGLETQYFGPGTRLLVL.

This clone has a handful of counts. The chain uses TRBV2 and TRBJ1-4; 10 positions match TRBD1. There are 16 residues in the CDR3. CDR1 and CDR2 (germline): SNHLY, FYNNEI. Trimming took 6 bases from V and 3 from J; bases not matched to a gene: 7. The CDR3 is CASRAGTGAPNEKLFF. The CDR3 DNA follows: TGTGCCAGCAGAGCCGGGACAGGGGCCCCTAATGAAAAACTGTTTTTT. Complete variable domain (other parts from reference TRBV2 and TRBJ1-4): EPEVTQTPSHQVTQMGQEVILRCVPISNHLYFYWYRQILGQKVEFLVSFYNNEISEKSEIFDDQFSVERPDGSNFTLKIRSTKLEDSAMYFCASRAGTGAPNEKLFFGSGTQLSVL.

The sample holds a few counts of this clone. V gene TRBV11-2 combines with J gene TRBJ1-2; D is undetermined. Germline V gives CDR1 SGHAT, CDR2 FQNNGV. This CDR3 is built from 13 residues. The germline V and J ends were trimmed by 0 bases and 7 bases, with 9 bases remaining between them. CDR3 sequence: CASSLESVGGYTF. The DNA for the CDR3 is TGTGCCAGCAGCTTAGAGAGTGTAGGTGGCTACACCTTC.

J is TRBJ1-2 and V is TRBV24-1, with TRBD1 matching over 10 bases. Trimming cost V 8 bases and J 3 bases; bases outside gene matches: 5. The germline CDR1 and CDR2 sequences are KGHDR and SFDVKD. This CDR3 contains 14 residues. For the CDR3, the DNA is TGTGCCACCAACGACGGGACAGGGGACTATGGCTACACCTTC. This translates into CATNDGTGDYGYTF.

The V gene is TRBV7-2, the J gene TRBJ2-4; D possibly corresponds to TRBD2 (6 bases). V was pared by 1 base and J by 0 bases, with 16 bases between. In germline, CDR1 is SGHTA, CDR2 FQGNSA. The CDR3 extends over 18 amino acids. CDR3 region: CASSLEGRSTIAKNIQYF. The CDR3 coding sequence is TGTGCCAGCAGCTTAGAGGGGAGGAGCACCATAGCCAAAAACATTCAGTACTTC.

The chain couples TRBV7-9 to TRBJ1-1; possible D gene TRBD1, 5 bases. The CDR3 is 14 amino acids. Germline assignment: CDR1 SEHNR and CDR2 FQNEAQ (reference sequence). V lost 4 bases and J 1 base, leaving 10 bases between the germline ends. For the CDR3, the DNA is TGTGCCAGCAGCTCCCGTGGGGGGAACACTGAAGCTTTCTTT. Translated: CASSSRGGNTEAFF.

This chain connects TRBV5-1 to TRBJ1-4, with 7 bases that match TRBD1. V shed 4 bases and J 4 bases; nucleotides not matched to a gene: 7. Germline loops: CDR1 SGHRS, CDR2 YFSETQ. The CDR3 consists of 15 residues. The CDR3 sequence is CASSPGQPGNEKLFF. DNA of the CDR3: TGCGCCAGCAGCCCGGGACAGCCCGGTAATGAAAAACTGTTTTTT.

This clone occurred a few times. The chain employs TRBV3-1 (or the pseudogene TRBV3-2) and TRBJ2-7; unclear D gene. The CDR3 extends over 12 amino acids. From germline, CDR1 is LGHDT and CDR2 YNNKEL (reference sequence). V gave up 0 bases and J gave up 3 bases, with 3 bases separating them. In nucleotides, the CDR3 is TGTGCCAGCAGCCAAGACTTCTACGAGCAGTACTTC. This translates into CASSQDFYEQYF.

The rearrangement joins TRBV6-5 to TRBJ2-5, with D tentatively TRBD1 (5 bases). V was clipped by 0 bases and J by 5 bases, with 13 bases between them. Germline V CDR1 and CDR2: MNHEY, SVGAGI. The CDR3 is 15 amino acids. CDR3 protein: CASSYSIVGLETQYF. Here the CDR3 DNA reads TGTGCCAGCAGTTACTCTATTGTGGGGCTCGAGACCCAGTACTTC.

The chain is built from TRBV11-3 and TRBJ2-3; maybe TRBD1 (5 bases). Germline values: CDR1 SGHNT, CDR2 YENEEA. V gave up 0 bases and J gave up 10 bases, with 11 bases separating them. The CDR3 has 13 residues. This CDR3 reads CASSLDRQGAQYF. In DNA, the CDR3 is TGTGCCAGCAGCTTAGATCGGCAGGGTGCGCAGTATTTT. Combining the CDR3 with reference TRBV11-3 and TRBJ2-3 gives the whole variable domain EAGVVQSPRYKIIEKKQPVAFWCNPISGHNTLYWYLQNLGQGPELLIRYENEEAVDDSQLPKDRFSAERLKGVDSTLKIQPAELGDSAVYLCASSLDRQGAQYFGPGTRLTVL.

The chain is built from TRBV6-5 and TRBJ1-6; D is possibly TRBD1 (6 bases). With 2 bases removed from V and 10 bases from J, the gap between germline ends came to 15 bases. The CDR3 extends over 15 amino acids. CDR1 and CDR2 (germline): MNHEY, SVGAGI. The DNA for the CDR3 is TGTGCCAGCAGTTACCAGGGGCAGGTGACCTCACCCCTCCACTTT. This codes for CASSYQGQVTSPLHF.

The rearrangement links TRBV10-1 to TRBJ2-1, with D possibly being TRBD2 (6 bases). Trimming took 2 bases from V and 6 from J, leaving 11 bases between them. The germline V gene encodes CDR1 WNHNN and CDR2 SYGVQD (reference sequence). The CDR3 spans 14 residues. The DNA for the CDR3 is TGCGCCAGCAGTGAGCCCGGGACTTCCAATGAGCAGTTCTTC. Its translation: CASSEPGTSNEQFF.

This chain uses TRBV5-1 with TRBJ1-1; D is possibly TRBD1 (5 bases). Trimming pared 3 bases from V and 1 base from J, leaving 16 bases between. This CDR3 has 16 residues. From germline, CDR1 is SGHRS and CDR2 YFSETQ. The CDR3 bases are TGCGCCAGCAGCTGGAATGCGGGACTCACGAACACTGAAGCTTTCTTT. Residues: CASSWNAGLTNTEAFF.

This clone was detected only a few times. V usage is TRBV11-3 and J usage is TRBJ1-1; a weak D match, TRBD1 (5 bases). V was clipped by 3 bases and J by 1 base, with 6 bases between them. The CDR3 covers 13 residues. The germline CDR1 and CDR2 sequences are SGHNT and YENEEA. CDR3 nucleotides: TGTGCCAGCAGCTTGGGGGAGAACACTGAAGCTTTCTTT. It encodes CASSLGENTEAFF.

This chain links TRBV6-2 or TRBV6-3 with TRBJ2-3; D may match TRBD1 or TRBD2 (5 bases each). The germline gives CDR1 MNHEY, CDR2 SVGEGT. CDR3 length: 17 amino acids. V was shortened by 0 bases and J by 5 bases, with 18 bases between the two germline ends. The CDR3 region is CASSYSKGTARIDTQYF. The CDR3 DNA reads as TGTGCCAGCAGTTACTCGAAGGGGACCGCTCGAATAGATACGCAGTATTTT.

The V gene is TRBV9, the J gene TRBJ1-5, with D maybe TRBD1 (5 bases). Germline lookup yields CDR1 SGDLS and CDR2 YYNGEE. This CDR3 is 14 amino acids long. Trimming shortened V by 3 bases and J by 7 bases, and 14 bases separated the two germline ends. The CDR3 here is CASSGGERWQPQHF. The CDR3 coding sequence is TGTGCCAGCAGCGGAGGGGAACGTTGGCAGCCCCAGCATTTT.

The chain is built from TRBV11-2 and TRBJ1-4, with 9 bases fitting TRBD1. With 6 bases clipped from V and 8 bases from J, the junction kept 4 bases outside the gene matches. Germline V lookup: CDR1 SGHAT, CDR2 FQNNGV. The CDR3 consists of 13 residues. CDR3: CASRGQGGEKLFF. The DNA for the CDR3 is TGTGCCAGCAGGGGACAGGGCGGGGAAAAACTGTTTTTT. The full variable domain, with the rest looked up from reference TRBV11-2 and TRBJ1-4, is EAGVAQSPRYKIIEKRQSVAFWCNPISGHATLYWYQQILGQGPKLLIQFQNNGVVDDSQLPKDRFSAERLKGVDSTLKIQPAKLEDSAVYLCASRGQGGEKLFFGSGTQLSVL.